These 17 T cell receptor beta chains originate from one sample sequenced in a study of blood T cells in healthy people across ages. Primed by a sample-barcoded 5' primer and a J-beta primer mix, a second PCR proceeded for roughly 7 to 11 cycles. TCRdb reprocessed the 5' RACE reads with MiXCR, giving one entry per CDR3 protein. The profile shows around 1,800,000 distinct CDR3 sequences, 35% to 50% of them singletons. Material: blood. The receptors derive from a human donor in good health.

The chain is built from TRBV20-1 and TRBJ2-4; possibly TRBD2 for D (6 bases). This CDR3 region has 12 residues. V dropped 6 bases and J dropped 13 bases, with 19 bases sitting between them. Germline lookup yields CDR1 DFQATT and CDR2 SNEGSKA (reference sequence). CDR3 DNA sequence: TGCAGTGCCAATCGGGGGAACAATGAGCAGTACTTC. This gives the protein CSANRGNNEQYF.

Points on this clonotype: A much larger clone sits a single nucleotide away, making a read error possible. The CDR3: CSIRTGEQFF. CDR3 DNA: TGCAGCATACGGACAGGAGAGCAGTTCTTC. The chain uses TRBV29-1 and TRBJ2-1, with 7 bases aligning to TRBD1. V gave up 8 bases and J gave up 10 bases; unmatched junction bases: 5. Germline V lookup: CDR1 SQVTM, CDR2 ANQGSEA. This CDR3 region has 10 residues.

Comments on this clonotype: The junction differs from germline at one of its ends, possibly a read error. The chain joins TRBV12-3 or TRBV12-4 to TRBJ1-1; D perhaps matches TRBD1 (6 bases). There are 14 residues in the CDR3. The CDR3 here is CVSRMTWQGSEAFF. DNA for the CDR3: TGTGTCAGCAGAATGACGTGGCAGGGGTCTGAAGCTTTCTTT.

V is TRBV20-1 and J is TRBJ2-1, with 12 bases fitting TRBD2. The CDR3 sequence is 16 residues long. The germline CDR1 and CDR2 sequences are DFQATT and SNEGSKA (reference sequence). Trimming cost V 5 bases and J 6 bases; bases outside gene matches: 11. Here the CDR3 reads CSAYTLAGGPGNEQFF. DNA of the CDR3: TGCAGTGCTTACACCCTAGCGGGGGGGCCAGGCAATGAGCAGTTCTTC.

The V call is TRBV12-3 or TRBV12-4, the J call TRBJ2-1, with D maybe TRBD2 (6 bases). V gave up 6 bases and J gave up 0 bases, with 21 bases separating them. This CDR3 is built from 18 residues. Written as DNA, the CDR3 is TGTGCCAGCAGGAAGTTATCGGGCGGGGTCAGCTCCTACAATGAGCAGTTCTTC. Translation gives CASRKLSGGVSSYNEQFF.

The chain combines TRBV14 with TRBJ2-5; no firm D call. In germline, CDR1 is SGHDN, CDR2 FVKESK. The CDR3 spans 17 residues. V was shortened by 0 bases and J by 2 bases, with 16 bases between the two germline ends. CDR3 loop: CASSQDGRTAIQETQYF. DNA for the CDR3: TGTGCCAGCAGCCAAGATGGTCGAACAGCCATACAAGAGACCCAGTACTTC. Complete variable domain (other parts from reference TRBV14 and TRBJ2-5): EAGVTQFPSHSVIEKGQTVTLRCDPISGHDNLYWYRRVMGKEIKFLLHFVKESKQDESGMPNNRFLAERTGGTYSTLKVQPAELEDSGVYFCASSQDGRTAIQETQYFGPGTRLLVL.

CDR3 sequence (DNA): TGCGCCAGCAGCTTGGCAGGCCTCGGCTACAATGAGCAGTTCTTC. Translation: CASSLAGLGYNEQFF. The chain has TRBV5-1 and TRBJ2-1; D gene unclear. Trimming cost V 0 bases and J 3 bases, with 10 bases left between them. From germline, CDR1 is SGHRS and CDR2 YFSETQ. CDR3 length: 15 residues. Supplemented by reference TRBV5-1 and TRBJ2-1, the full variable domain reads KAGVTQTPRYLIKTRGQQVTLSCSPISGHRSVSWYQQTPGQGLQFLFEYFSETQRNKGNFPGRFSGRQFSNSRSEMNVSTLELGDSALYLCASSLAGLGYNEQFFGPGTRLTVL.

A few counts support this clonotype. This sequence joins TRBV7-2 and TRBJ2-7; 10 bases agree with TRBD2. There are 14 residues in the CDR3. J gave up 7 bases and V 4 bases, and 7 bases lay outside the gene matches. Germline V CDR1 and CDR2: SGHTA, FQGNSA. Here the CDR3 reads CASSWSGGALEQYF. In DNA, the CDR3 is TGTGCCAGCAGCTGGAGCGGGGGGGCCTTGGAGCAGTACTTC.

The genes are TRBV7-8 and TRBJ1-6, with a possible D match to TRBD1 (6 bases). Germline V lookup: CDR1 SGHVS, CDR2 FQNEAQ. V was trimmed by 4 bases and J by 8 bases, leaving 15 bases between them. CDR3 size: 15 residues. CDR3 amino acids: CASSSPRKGDSPLHF. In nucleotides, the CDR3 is TGTGCCAGCAGCTCCCCCCGGAAGGGGGATTCACCCCTCCACTTT.

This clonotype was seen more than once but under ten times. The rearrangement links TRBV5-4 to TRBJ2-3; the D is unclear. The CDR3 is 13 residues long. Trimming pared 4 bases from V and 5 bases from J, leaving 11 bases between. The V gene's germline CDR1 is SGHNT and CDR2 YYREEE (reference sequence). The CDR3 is CASSPPDVDTQYF. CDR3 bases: TGTGCCAGCAGCCCCCCGGATGTAGATACGCAGTATTTT. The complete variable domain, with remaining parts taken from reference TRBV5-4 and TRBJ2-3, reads ETGVTQSPTHLIKTRGQQVTLRCSSQSGHNTVSWYQQALGQGPQFIFQYYREEENGRGNFPPRFSGLQFPNYSSELNVNALELDDSALYLCASSPPDVDTQYFGPGTRLTVL.

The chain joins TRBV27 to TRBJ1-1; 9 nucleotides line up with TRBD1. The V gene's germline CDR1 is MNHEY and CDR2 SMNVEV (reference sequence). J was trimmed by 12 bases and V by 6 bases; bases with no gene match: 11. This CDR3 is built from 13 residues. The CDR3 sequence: CASSLNRDRVSFF. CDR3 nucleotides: TGTGCCAGCAGCTTAAACCGGGACAGGGTATCTTTCTTT.

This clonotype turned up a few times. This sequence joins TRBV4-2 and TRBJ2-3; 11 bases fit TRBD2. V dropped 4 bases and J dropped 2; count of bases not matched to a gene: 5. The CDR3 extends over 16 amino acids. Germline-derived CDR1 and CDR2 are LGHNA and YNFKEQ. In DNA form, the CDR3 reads TGTGCCAGCAGCCCCGGACTAGCGGGCCTCACAGATACGCAGTATTTT. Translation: CASSPGLAGLTDTQYF.

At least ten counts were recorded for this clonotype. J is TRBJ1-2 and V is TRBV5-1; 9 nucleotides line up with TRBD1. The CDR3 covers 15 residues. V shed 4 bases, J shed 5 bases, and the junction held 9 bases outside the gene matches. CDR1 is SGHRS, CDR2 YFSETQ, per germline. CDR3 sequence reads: CASSPYGQGRYGYTF. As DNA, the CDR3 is TGCGCCAGCAGCCCCTACGGACAGGGGAGGTATGGCTACACCTTC.

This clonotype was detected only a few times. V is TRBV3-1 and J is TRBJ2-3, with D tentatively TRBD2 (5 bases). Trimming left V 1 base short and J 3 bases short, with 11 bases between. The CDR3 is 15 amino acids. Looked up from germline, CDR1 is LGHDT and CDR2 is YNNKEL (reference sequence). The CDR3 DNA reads TGTGCCAGCAGCCAAGGACGAGGGCCGACAGATACGCAGTATTTT. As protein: CASSQGRGPTDTQYF.

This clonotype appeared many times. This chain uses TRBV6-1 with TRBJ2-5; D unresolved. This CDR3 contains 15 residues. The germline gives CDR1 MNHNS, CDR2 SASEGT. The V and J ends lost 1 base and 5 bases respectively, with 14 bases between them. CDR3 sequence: CASSEVVGVFETQYF. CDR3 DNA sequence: TGTGCCAGCAGTGAAGTTGTTGGGGTCTTTGAGACCCAGTACTTC.

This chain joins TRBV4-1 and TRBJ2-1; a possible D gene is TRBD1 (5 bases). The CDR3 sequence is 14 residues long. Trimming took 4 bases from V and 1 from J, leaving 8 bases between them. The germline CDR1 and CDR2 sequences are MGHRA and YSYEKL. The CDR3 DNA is TGCGCCAGCAGCCCAGGGATTTCCTACAATGAGCAGTTCTTC. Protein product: CASSPGISYNEQFF.

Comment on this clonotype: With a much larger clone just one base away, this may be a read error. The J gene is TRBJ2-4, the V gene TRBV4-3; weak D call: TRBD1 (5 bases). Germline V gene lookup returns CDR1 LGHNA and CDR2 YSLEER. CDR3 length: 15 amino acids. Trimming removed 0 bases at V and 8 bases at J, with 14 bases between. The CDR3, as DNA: TGCGCCAGCAGCCAAGATAGGGGCAGGAGTGACATTCAGTACTTC. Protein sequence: CASSQDRGRSDIQYF.